Reported below is one TCR beta chain. What it binds is not known. Germline V gene lookup returns CDR1 SGHDN and CDR2 FVKESK. V was trimmed by 3 bases and J by 5 bases, leaving 5 bases between them. The CDR3 is 11 amino acids. This sample is part of a study of T cells in localized non-small cell lung cancer. The method was immunoSEQ multiplex PCR; TCRdb's version includes in-frame clones alone and lacks a portion of them. The data show 50,000 to 70,000 clones, 81% seen once. Whole-study results and caveats: Sequencing was restricted to one tumor region; therefore, heterogeneity remains possible. Blood T cell density predicted longer survival; adjacent-lung clonality, shorter. Appearances in adjacent lung were noted for a median 57 of the top 100 tumor clones. Uninvolved adjacent lung showed peak T cell clonality, exceeding tumor.

The sequence came from a man aged 35-69 years with stage II lung adenocarcinoma. The source was PBMCs, collected before any cancer treatment. V is TRBV14 and J is TRBJ2-7; D perhaps matches TRBD1 (5 bases). The CDR3 DNA reads TGTGCCAGCAGCCACAGGGACGAGCAGTACTTC. Translating it yields CASSHRDEQYF.